Listed below are T cell receptor beta chains from one sample, sequenced in a study of shared clonotypes between healthy human individuals. TCRdb keeps only in-frame clones here, not all; method: immunoSEQ multiplex PCR. The table records some 1 million clones, around four fifths of them present only once. The sample consisted of memory CD4+ T cells sorted from blood. All receptors derive from a man aged 18-30 years in good health. Both conserved end residues are part of each CDR3.

j_call v_call cdr3_aa
TRBJ2-1 TRBV5-1 CASSPRGDNEQFF
TRBJ2-3 TRBV11-2 CASSRSADTQYF
TRBJ2-1 TRBV2 CASRPRTSGGANEQFF
TRBJ2-7 TRBV4-1 CASSQKGTGNHEQYF
TRBJ2-3 TRBV6-1 CASSGGGQGTDTQYF
TRBJ1-4 TRBV7-9 CASSPDRGMGSGEKLFF
TRBJ2-1 TRBV5-4 CASSLTSGVYNEQFF
TRBJ1-2 TRBV6-1 CASSYKHGYTF
TRBJ1-1 TRBV28 CASSPARGAGTEAFF
TRBJ1-3 TRBV25-1 CASGFTAGNTIYF
TRBJ2-3 TRBV7-6 CASSRDRVVTDTQYF
TRBJ1-5 TRBV30 CAWSGTGNSNQPQHF
TRBJ2-1 TRBV2 CASTGTSGGANEQFF
TRBJ1-4 TRBV7-2 CASSLRGSGEKLFF
TRBJ1-2 TRBV5-4 CASSSRGGPYGYTF
TRBJ2-6 TRBV10-3 CAISTGQGRFAGANVLTF
TRBJ2-3 TRBV2 CASSEGGTPDTQYF
TRBJ2-3 TRBV14 CASSQEVRGFTDTQYF
TRBJ2-5 TRBV2 CASSQTENQYF
TRBJ2-3 TRBV5-4 CASSYRQGGADTQYF
TRBJ2-7 TRBV30 CAWSPPGLGQYF
TRBJ1-3 TRBV7-2 CASSLGGPFGNTIYF